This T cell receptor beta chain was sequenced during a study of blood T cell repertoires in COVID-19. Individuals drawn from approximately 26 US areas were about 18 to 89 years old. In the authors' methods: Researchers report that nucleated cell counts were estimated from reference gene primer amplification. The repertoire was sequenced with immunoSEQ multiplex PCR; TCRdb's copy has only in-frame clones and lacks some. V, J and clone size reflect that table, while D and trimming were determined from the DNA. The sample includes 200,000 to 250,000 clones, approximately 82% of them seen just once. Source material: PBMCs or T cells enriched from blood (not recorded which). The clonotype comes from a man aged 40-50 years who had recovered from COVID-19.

For the CDR3, the DNA is TGTGCCAGCAGTCTCCCACGGACAGCAGAAAATCAGCCCCAGCATTTT. Its protein is CASSLPRTAENQPQHF. The V call is TRBV28, the J call TRBJ1-5; D possibly corresponds to TRBD1 (6 bases). Germline CDR1 and CDR2: MDHEN and SYDVKM. Trimming took off 5 bases at V and 4 bases at J, with 18 bases between the two ends. The CDR3 totals 16 residues.